This T cell receptor beta chain was sequenced for a study of molecular identifiers for immune sequencing clone quantification (dated 2018 in TCRdb). Background for the entire study: For a replicate experiment, RNA from around 20,000 or 100,000 naive CD8 T cells was divided into five aliquots, of which four were sequenced. This methods study used CD8 T cells to benchmark TCR RNA copy counting and molecular-identifier clustering-based TCR repertoire sequencing (MIDCIRS).

Libraries were prepared through PCR. These reads were obtained on a NextSeq 500. Bulk TCR libraries were made following a previously described method, with the TCR primers given in Table S5. Total RNA was purified with the Qiagen AllPrep DNA/RNA kit. Before analysis, reads from multiple sequencing runs of the same library were pooled. As for the authors' bioinformatics: Reads were retained only if an exact TCR constant sequence was present, and the retained reads were trimmed to 150 nt and grouped according to their 12-nt molecular barcodes. Reads in each barcode group were sub-clustered using a 15% Levenshtein threshold, and a quality-weighted consensus sequence was built for each RNA molecule. Non-functional sequences were removed, as were lower-count sequences one edit away from another. Based on fitting two negative binomial distributions, any barcode sub-cluster with under 20% of the maximum read count was discarded. The raw public data were reprocessed by TCRdb itself: fastp quality trimming at Q25, MiXCR clonotype calling, in-frame beta chains only. Entries that share a CDR3 protein sequence are merged under the most common genes and DNA. The V and J calls were not made by the authors but by TCRdb's processing. The sample table lists about 320,000 distinct CDR3 sequences, under 25% of them with a count of one. Jointly, the top ten make up roughly 0.7% of the sample.

General conclusions and limits of the study: Even against a background of some 920,000 naive CD8 T cells, spiked-in Jurkat TCR RNA amounting to a single cell's worth was reported to be detectable. In CMV-specific effector cells, over 99% of molecules were held by clones above 20 RNA copies, whereas under 1% of molecules were held by such clones in naive cells. Naive libraries contained spiked-in Jurkat TCR RNA (10 copies' worth), which is not part of the donor repertoire. The sizes of highly expanded clones could end up underestimated when identical TCR molecules share a barcode. Around 2.8 recovered TCR RNA copies per cell were obtained by modeling, versus roughly 9.7 by digital PCR, implying a capture efficiency of approximately 27%. When barcode sub-clustering was left out, chimeric consensus sequences inflated TCR diversity, with chimeras reaching as high as 47%.

Libraries of naive CD8 T cells were built from approximately 20,000 to 1,000,000 sorted cells, with 10%, 30% or 50% of the purified RNA used. On a BD FACSAria II, naive CD8 T cells were FACS-sorted as CD8+CD4-CCR7+CD45RA+ and collected into RLT Plus buffer. Detection sensitivity was tested by spiking Jurkat RNA equal to approximately 9 TCR copies' worth into samples containing roughly 19,000-1,000,000 naive CD8 T cells. Enrichment of CD8 T cells was performed with RosetteSep CD8+ T Cell Enrichment Cocktail and Ficoll-Paque, after which ACK red cell lysis was carried out. At least ten counts were recorded for this clonotype. Its antigen is unknown. No much larger clonotype is one base removed from it; base qualities were not supplied. Its CDR3 holds 12 amino acids, cysteine through phenylalanine. Only the CDR3 DNA is retained, 36 bases long and in frame from the first base. The germline V gene (reference sequence) specifies MNHEY as CDR1 and SMNVEV as CDR2. V is pared back by 5 bases and J by 10 bases, with 12 bases lying between the germline termini.

The sequenced material came from naive CD8+ T cells from blood, with Jurkat cell RNA spiked in. The sample's cell subset or site label is to be understood as: FACS-sorted CD8+CD4-CCR7+CD45RA+ naive T cells. The V and J segments used are TRBV27 and TRBJ1-5; confidence is insufficient to name the D gene. The clonotype was recovered from a human donor in good health. Some libraries in this study had Jurkat cell RNA spiked in. The CDR3 region: CASSITGGPQHF. In nucleotides, the sequence is TGTGCCAGCAGTATAACGGGAGGCCCCCAGCATTTT.